This T cell receptor beta chain was documented in a study of cytomegalovirus exposure and HLA in healthy donors. The PCR was carried out with 60 Vbeta primers and 13 Jbeta primers. This table comes from immunoSEQ multiplex PCR, and its TCRdb copy is limited to in-frame clones, with some not included. The table lists 75,000 to 100,000 clones, 81% of them singletons. Findings and caveats of the study: A link between a missense DCLRE1C variant and TCR beta V- and J-gene trimming emerged from a later analysis.

In its sample, this clone was seen a few times. Its cognate antigen is unknown. Germline assignment: CDR1 SNHLY and CDR2 FYNNEI. V lost 6 bases to trimming and J lost 1 base, with 10 bases between them. This CDR3 is 13 amino acids long. The sequenced material came from PBMCs. The chain combines TRBV2 with TRBJ2-7; the D gene is possibly TRBD1 (5 bases). The sequence was obtained from a man aged 40-49 years in good health and CMV-seropositive. Here the CDR3 DNA reads TGTGCCAGCAGGCAGGGAACGTCCTACGAGCAGTACTTC. Amino acid sequence: CASRQGTSYEQYF. Complete variable domain (other parts from reference TRBV2 and TRBJ2-7): EPEVTQTPSHQVTQMGQEVILRCVPISNHLYFYWYRQILGQKVEFLVSFYNNEISEKSEIFDDQFSVERPDGSNFTLKIRSTKLEDSAMYFCASRQGTSYEQYFGPGTRLTVT.